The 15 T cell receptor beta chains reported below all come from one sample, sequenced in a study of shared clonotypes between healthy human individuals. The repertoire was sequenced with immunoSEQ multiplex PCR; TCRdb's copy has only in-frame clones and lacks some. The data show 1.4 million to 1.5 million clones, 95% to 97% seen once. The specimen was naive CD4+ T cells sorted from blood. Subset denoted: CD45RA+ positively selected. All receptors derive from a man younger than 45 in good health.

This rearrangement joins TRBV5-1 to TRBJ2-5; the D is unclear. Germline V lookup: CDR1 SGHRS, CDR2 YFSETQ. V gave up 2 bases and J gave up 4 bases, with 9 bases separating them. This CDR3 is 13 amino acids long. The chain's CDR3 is CASSFFSVETQYF. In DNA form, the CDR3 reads TGCGCCAGCAGCTTTTTTTCGGTAGAGACCCAGTACTTC.

The CDR3 sequence: CASSIPTGTSDTQYF. The CDR3 DNA reads as TGTGCCAGTAGTATCCCGACAGGGACCTCAGATACGCAGTATTTT. The V gene is TRBV19, the J gene TRBJ2-3; 7 nucleotides match TRBD1. CDR3 length: 15 residues. The V gene end was trimmed by 3 bases and the J gene end by 4 bases; junction bases not matched to a gene: 7. Germline CDR1 is LNHDA and CDR2 is SQIVND (reference sequence).

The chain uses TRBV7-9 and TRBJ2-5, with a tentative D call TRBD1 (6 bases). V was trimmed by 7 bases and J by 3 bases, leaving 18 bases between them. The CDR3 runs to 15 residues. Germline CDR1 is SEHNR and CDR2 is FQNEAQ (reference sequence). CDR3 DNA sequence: TGTGCCAGCATCACTCCGACAGGTCTTAAAGAGACCCAGTACTTC. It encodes CASITPTGLKETQYF.

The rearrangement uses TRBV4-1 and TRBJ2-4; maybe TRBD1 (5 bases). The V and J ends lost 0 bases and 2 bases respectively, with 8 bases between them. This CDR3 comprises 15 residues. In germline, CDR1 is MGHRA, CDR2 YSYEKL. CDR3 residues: CASSQERGPKNIQYF. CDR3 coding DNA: TGCGCCAGCAGCCAAGAAAGGGGTCCCAAAAACATTCAGTACTTC.

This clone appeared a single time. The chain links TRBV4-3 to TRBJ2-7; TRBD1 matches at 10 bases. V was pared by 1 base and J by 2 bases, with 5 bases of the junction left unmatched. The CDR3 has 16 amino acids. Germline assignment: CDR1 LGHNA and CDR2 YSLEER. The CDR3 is CASSQVWGQGPYEQYF. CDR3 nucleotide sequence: TGCGCCAGCAGCCAAGTATGGGGACAGGGGCCCTACGAGCAGTACTTC.

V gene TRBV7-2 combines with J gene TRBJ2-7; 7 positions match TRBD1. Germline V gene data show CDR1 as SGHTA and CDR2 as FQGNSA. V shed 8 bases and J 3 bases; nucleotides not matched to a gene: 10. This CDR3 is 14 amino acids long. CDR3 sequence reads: CASSPQTGFYEQYF. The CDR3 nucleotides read TGTGCCAGCTCCCCTCAGACAGGGTTCTACGAGCAGTACTTC.

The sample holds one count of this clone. The CDR3 nucleotides are TGTGCCAGCGGCGCCCGGTGGGGAGGGAGTTCCGAGCAGTACTTC. Protein: CASGARWGGSSEQYF. The chain is built from TRBV27 and TRBJ2-7, with TRBD2 matching over 7 bases. V was pared by 8 bases and J by 6 bases, with 16 bases of the junction left unmatched. Germline V lookup: CDR1 MNHEY, CDR2 SMNVEV (reference sequence). This CDR3 region has 15 residues.

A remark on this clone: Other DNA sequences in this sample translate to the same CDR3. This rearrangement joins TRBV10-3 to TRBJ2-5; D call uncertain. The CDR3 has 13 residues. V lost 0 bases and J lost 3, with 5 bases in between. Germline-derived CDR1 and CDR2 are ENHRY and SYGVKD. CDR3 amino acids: CAISESGEETQYF. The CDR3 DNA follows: TGTGCCATCAGTGAGTCTGGAGAAGAGACCCAGTACTTC.

The CDR3 DNA follows: TGCAGCGTTGTTGGGTTCGGGGGACAAGAGACCCAGTACTTC. Its protein is CSVVGFGGQETQYF. V is TRBV29-1 and J is TRBJ2-5, with D possibly TRBD2 on 6 matching bases. Germline CDR1 and CDR2: SQVTM and ANQGSEA. V was cut by 4 bases and J by 2 bases, with 14 bases left in between. The CDR3 loop spans 14 amino acids.

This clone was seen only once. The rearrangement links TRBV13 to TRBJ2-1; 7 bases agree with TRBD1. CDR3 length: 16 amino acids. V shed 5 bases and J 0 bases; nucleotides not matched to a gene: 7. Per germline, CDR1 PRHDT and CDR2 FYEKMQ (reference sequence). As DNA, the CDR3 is TGTGCCAGCAGCATCCTCCGGGACAGCTCCTACAATGAGCAGTTCTTC. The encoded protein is CASSILRDSSYNEQFF. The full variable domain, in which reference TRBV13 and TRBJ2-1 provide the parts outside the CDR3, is AAGVIQSPRHLIKEKRETATLKCYPIPRHDTVYWYQQGPGQDPQFLISFYEKMQSDKGSIPDRFSAQQFSDYHSELNMSSLELGDSALYFCASSILRDSSYNEQFFGPGTRLTVL.

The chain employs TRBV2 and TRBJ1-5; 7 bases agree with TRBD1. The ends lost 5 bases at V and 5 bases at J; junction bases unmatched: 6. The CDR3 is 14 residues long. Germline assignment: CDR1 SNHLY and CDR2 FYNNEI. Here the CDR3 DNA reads TGTGCCAGCAGTCTATTAGGGGGCTATCAGCCCCAGCATTTT. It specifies CASSLLGGYQPQHF.

The CDR3 nucleotides are TGTGCCAGCAGTTCATCCGGGACAGGGGGGATCAATGAGCAGTTCTTC. Translated, it gives CASSSSGTGGINEQFF. The V call is TRBV28, the J call TRBJ2-1; TRBD1 agrees at 11 bases. Germline CDR1 and CDR2: MDHEN and SYDVKM. The trim removed 4 bases at V and 6 bases at J, leaving 8 bases unmatched. The CDR3 length is 16 residues.

The CDR3 bases are TGTGCCAGCAGCTTGCAGGGCGAAGCTTTCTTT. Amino acids: CASSLQGEAFF. V usage is TRBV11-2 and J usage is TRBJ1-1; a weak D match, TRBD1 (5 bases). This CDR3 is 11 amino acids long. Germline V gives CDR1 SGHAT, CDR2 FQNNGV. Trimming took off 3 bases at V and 8 bases at J, with 7 bases between the two ends.

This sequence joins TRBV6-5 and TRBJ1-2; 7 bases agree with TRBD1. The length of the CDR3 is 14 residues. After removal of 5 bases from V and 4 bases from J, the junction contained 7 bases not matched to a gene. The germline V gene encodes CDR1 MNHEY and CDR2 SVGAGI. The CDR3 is CASSRDRAVYGYTF. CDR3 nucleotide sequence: TGTGCCAGCAGTCGCGACAGGGCGGTCTATGGCTACACCTTC.

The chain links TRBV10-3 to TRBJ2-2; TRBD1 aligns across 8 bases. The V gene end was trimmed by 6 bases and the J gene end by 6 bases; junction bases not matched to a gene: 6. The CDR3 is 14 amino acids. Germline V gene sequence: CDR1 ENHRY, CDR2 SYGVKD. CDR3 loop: CAIRTGEVAGELFF. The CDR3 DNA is TGTGCCATCAGGACAGGGGAAGTAGCCGGGGAGCTGTTTTTT.